The 2 T cell receptor beta chains below all came from one sample that was sequenced in a study of HIV-infected patients and healthy controls (TCRdb year 2014). Whole blood was used without fractionating the cells, so the repertoire represented all peripheral T cells without sorting. The library was prepared using 5' RACE. This sample was sequenced with an Illumina MiSeq. SuperScript III was used to reverse transcribe 500 ng RNA with primers targeting the alpha and beta constant regions. Separate libraries for the alpha and beta chains were generated through chain-specific third strand synthesis that incorporated multiplexing indices. TCRdb reanalyzed the raw reads on its own, using fastp at Q25 for trimming and MiXCR for clone calling, and kept in-frame beta chains. For every CDR3 protein sequence, its rows merge into one entry that carries the most common genes and DNA. This sample lists tens of thousands of distinct CDR3 sequences; about 8.7% were detected once. The ten largest clones represent under 5% of the sample.

Sequencing used blood. All receptors come from an adult in good health.

The chain has TRBV29-1 and TRBJ2-2, with D unclear. This CDR3 has 14 residues. V lost 2 bases and J 6 bases, leaving 13 bases between the germline ends. Germline CDR1 and CDR2: SQVTM and ANQGSEA. In DNA form, the CDR3 reads TGCAGCGTTGAATCCCCTATTCAATCCGGGGAGCTGTTTTTT. This sequence encodes CSVESPIQSGELFF.

This clonotype was seen repeatedly, ten times or more. V and J are TRBV11-1 and TRBJ1-5; a possible D gene is TRBD1 (5 bases). The CDR3 extends over 14 amino acids. V lost 5 bases to trimming and J lost 4 bases, with 12 bases between them. Germline-derived CDR1 and CDR2 are SGHAT and FQDESV (reference sequence). The CDR3 region is CASSKGVGNQPQHF. CDR3 nucleotides: TGTGCCAGCAGCAAAGGGGTTGGGAATCAGCCCCAGCATTTT.